The rows below give T cell receptor beta chains drawn from one sample of a study of OX40 agonist ivuxolimab in advanced cancers. The table came from immunoSEQ multiplex PCR; TCRdb's copy has only in-frame clones and leaves some out. Among 65,000 to 90,000 clones listed, roughly nine tenths were seen once. Sequencing was performed on CD4+ or CD8+ T cells sorted from blood, taken in a trial of the OX40 agonist ivuxolimab. These receptor sequences come from an adult with an advanced solid tumor such as melanoma, head and neck, liver or kidney cancer. CDR3s include the opening cysteine and the closing phenylalanine or tryptophan. D genes are given only for firm matches. The size field is filled for only some rows; it gives once, few, many or a size class.

cdr3_length d_call clone_size v_call cdr3_aa
15 TRBD2 - TRBV27 CASSWGLAGYNEQFF
14 - once TRBV6-1 CASSEGGSGYEQYF
16 TRBD2 - TRBV6-5 CASSYWLAANTGELFF
15 TRBD2 - TRBV7-9 CASSLLAGGPYEQYF
15 - - TRBV10-1 CASSESTGRNEKLFF
15 - - TRBV7-9 CASSLPHRLNNEQFF
16 TRBD2 - TRBV14 CASSQDPAGEDYEQYF
13 - - TRBV25-1 CASSQGTPLGYTF
16 - - TRBV7-9 CASSGHRDINTGELFF
17 - - TRBV11-2 CASSLDSVGRREGGYTF
12 TRBD1 once TRBV5-5 CASSGTALEAFF
12 TRBD1 - TRBV9 CASSRQGETQYF
14 TRBD1 - TRBV6-4 CASRWTGSTYEQYF
11 - - TRBV6-6 CASRGSWEAFF
16 TRBD1 - TRBV7-9 CASSLAGQGGTYEQYF
20 TRBD2 - TRBV10-3 CAISLTWGASGERNTGELFF
15 - once TRBV11-2 CASSIARGPADTQYF
16 - - TRBV19 CASSIGGLASTGELFF
13 - - TRBV4-1 CASSQRDWDIQYF
15 - - TRBV5-4 CASSTRDPWNSPLHF
13 - - TRBV19 CASRNDRLGGYTF
14 - - TRBV27 CASKGFPTNEKLFF
16 - - TRBV19 CASSMNSPSYNSPLHF
13 - few TRBV15 CATSRQENTEAFF
14 TRBD1 once TRBV27 CASRGTGLDNEQFF
15 - once TRBV9 CASSVGAGSGNEQFF
14 - - TRBV5-1 CASTDWSSYNEQFF
14 - - TRBV5-1 CASGHRDTLTEAFF
17 TRBD1 - TRBV2 CASSERRTGYLNTEAFF
14 - - TRBV7-6 CASSARDSLTEQYF
14 - - TRBV2 CASRGGHSTGELFF
15 - - TRBV7-9 CASTQASGDRYEQYF
14 - - TRBV14 CASSQVPVNTEAFF